The rows below give T cell receptor beta chains drawn from one sample of a study of blood T cell repertoires in COVID-19. Clones were read by immunoSEQ multiplex PCR, and TCRdb kept only the in-frame ones, dropping some. Altogether roughly 400,000 clones are present, approximately 88% being singletons, with the ten largest covering 2% to 2.5%. What was sequenced was PBMCs or T cells enriched from blood (not recorded which). The receptors were gathered from a woman aged 35 to 49 with acute COVID-19. CDR3s include the opening cysteine and the closing phenylalanine or tryptophan. The D gene is left open where the match is weak. Clone size is given for some rows only: seen once, a few or many times, or a class if the clone is expanded.

>TRBJ1-5|-|-|TRBV27
TGTGCCAGCAGTTTAATCGGTCAGCCCCAGCATTTT
CASSLIGQPQHF
>TRBJ2-1|TRBD1|-|TRBV2
TGTGCCAGCAGGAGAAGGACAGGGCCCTCCTACAATGAGCAGTTCTTC
CASRRRTGPSYNEQFF
>TRBJ1-3|-|-|TRBV5-1
TGCGCCAGCAGCTTAACGGCGGCCGGGGGCTCTGGAAACACCATATATTTT
CASSLTAAGGSGNTIYF
>TRBJ2-5|-|-|TRBV11-2
TGTGCCAGCAGCTTACTAGGCCGGCAAGAGACCCAGTACTTC
CASSLLGRQETQYF
>TRBJ2-4|TRBD1|-|TRBV2
TGTGCCAGCAGTGCGACGGGACAGATAGCCAAAAACATTCAGTACTTC
CASSATGQIAKNIQYF
>TRBJ2-3|-|few|TRBV7-9
TGTGCCAGCAGCCTAAAATACCAGGGGCTTGGGACAGATACGCAGTATTTT
CASSLKYQGLGTDTQYF
>TRBJ1-2|-|-|TRBV5-1
TGCGCCAGCAGCCGATCCGGGGACTATGGCTACACCTTC
CASSRSGDYGYTF
>TRBJ2-7|TRBD1|once|TRBV11-3
TGTGCCAGCAGCGAACGACAGGGTTTCGGTTACGAGCAGTACTTC
CASSERQGFGYEQYF
>TRBJ2-5|TRBD2|-|TRBV19
TGTGCCAGTGGGCGTAGCGGGGGGCCTCAAGAGACCCAGTACTTC
CASGRSGGPQETQYF
>TRBJ2-2|-|-|TRBV7-2
TGTGCCAGCAGCCCCCTCCTAAGGAACACCGGGGAGCTGTTTTTT
CASSPLLRNTGELFF
>TRBJ1-4|-|-|TRBV12-3/TRBV12-4
TGTGCCAGCAGTTTAGGAGGTGAAAAACTGTTTTTT
CASSLGGEKLFF
>TRBJ2-2|TRBD1|-|TRBV10-3
TGTGCCATCACCGGGACAGCCTCGAACACCGGGGAGCTGTTTTTT
CAITGTASNTGELFF
>TRBJ2-7|-|-|TRBV29-1
TGCAGCGTTGAGATACAGGGTTCGGGCTACGAGCAGTACTTC
CSVEIQGSGYEQYF
>TRBJ2-5|TRBD2|-|TRBV27
TGTGCCAGCAGACAACTAGCGGGGGGGCTTTGGGAGACCCAGTACTTC
CASRQLAGGLWETQYF
>TRBJ2-7|TRBD2|-|TRBV5-6
TGTGCCAGCAGCGTCCTCGGGGCAGGGACTATCTACGAGCAGTACTTC
CASSVLGAGTIYEQYF
>TRBJ2-1|-|-|TRBV13
TGTGCCAGCAGCCAAGGGGTAGGCGGGGGCGAGCAGTTCTTC
CASSQGVGGGEQFF
>TRBJ1-6|TRBD1|-|TRBV13
TGTGCCAGCAGCCCTAGACAGGGGGATTCACCCCTCCACTTT
CASSPRQGDSPLHF
>TRBJ2-2|-|once|TRBV4-2
TGTGCCAGCAGCCCCTTGGGCACGAACACCGGGGAGCTGTTTTTT
CASSPLGTNTGELFF
>TRBJ2-3|-|-|TRBV20-1
TGCAGTGCTAGCGTTACAGATACGCAGTATTTT
CSASVTDTQYF
>TRBJ2-1|-|-|TRBV5-1
TGCGCCAGCAGCTTTCCCCCCGAGTGGGCAGCCCACAATGAGCAGTTCTTC
CASSFPPEWAAHNEQFF
>TRBJ2-5|-|-|TRBV15
TGTGCCACCAGCAGAGACCGGACAGCGCAAGAGACCCAGTACTTC
CATSRDRTAQETQYF
>TRBJ2-2|TRBD1|once|TRBV2
TGTGCCAGCACTCGGGACAGGGGCGACACCGGGGAGCTGTTTTTT
CASTRDRGDTGELFF
>TRBJ2-5|TRBD2|-|TRBV15
TGTGCCACCGGGCGGGAGGAGACCCAGTACTTC
CATGREETQYF
>TRBJ1-6|TRBD1|-|TRBV23-1
TGCGCCAGCAGTCAATCGGGACAGGGGGCTCTTTCACCCCTCCACTTT
CASSQSGQGALSPLHF
>TRBJ1-2|-|-|TRBV13
TGTGCCAGCAGCCTGCGCGGGGGCTACGGCTACACCTTC
CASSLRGGYGYTF
>TRBJ1-2|-|-|TRBV30
TGTGCCTGGAGCGCCACGGGTTCCTATGGCTACACCTTC
CAWSATGSYGYTF
>TRBJ2-2|-|-|TRBV3-1/TRBV3-2
TGTGCCAGCAGCCCCCGGGGGTACACCGGGGAGCTGTTTTTT
CASSPRGYTGELFF
>TRBJ1-5|-|-|TRBV5-3
TGTGCCAAAAACAGGGTTAGAAGCAATCAGCCCCAGCATTTT
CAKNRVRSNQPQHF
>TRBJ2-7|TRBD2|-|TRBV9
TGTGCCAGCAGCGGTCAGCGGGGCGATCTGGGTGAGCAGTACTTC
CASSGQRGDLGEQYF
>TRBJ1-5|-|once|TRBV19
TGTGCCAGTAGTATAGATCTAGGCTGGTCCGTGATAGGCAATCAGCCCCAGCATTTT
CASSIDLGWSVIGNQPQHF
>TRBJ1-4|-|-|TRBV7-9
TGTGCCAGCAGCTTAGCCGCCCCGGGGAGAGGGGGTGAAAAACTGTTTTTT
CASSLAAPGRGGEKLFF
>TRBJ1-1|-|-|TRBV7-9
TGTGCCAGCAGCCGGGGGGTCGCAGCTTTCTTT
CASSRGVAAFF
>TRBJ1-4|TRBD1|-|TRBV24-1
TGTGCCACCAGTGACCCCGGACAGGGTGGTGAAAAACTGTTTTTT
CATSDPGQGGEKLFF
>TRBJ2-1|TRBD2|-|TRBV5-1
TGCGCCAGCAGCTTGGGTGCCGCGGGGGGAATTGAGCAGTTCTTC
CASSLGAAGGIEQFF
>TRBJ2-5|TRBD2|-|TRBV5-5
TGTGCCAGCAGCTTGGCAGCTAGCGGGGACACAGAGACCCAGTACTTC
CASSLAASGDTETQYF
>TRBJ2-5|-|-|TRBV15
TGTGCCACCAGCTCCCACTCTCGAGAATGGGAGACCCAGTACTTC
CATSSHSREWETQYF
>TRBJ1-5|TRBD1|-|TRBV6-1
TGTGCCAGCAGTGACGCAGGGGGACGACAGCCCCAGCATTTT
CASSDAGGRQPQHF
>TRBJ1-1|-|-|TRBV3-1/TRBV3-2
TGTGCCAGCAGCCAAGTGTCCAGGGGCGCTGAAGCTTTCTTT
CASSQVSRGAEAFF
>TRBJ2-5|TRBD1|-|TRBV2
TGTGCCAGCAGTAGACAGGGGGCGGGGGAGACCCAGTACTTC
CASSRQGAGETQYF